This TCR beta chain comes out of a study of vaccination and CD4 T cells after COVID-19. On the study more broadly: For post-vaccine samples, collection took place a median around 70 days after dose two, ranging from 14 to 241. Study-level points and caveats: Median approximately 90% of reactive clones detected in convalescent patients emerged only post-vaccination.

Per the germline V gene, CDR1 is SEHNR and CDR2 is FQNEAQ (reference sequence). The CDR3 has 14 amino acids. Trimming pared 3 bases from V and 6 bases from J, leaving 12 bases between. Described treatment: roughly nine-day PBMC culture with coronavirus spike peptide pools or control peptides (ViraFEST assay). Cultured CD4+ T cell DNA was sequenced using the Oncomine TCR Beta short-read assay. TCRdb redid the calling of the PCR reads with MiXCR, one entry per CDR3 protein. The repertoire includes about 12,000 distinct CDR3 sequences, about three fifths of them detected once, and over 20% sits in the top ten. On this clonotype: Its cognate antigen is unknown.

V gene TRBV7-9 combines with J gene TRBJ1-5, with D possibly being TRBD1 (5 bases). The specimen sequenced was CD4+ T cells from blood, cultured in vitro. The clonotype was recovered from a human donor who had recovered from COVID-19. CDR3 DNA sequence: TGTGCCAGCAGCTTGGATGGGGGAACTCAGCCCCAGCATTTT. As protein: CASSLDGGTQPQHF. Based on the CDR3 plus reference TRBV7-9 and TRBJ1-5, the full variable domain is DTGVSQNPRHKITKRGQNVTFRCDPISEHNRLYWYRQTLGQGPEFLTYFQNEAQLEKSRLLSDRFSAERPKGSFSTLEIQRTEQGDSAMYLCASSLDGGTQPQHFGDGTRLSIL.